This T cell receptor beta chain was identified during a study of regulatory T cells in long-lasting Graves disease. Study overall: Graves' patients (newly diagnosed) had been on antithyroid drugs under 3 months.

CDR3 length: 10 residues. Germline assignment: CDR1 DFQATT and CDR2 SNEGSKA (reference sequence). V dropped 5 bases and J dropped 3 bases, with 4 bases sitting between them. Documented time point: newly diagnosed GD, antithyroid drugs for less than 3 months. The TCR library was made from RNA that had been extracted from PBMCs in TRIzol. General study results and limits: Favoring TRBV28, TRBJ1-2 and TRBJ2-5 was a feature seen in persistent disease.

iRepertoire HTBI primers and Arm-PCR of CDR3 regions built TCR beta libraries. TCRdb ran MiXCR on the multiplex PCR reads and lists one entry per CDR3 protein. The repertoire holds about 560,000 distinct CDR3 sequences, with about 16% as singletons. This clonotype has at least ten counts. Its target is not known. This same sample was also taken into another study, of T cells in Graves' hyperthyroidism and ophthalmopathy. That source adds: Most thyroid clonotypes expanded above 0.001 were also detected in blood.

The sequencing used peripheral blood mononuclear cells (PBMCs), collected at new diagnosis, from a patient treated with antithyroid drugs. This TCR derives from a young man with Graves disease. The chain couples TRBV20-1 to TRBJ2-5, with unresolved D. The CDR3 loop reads CSAEEETQYF. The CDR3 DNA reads TGCAGTGCTGAGGAAGAGACCCAGTACTTC.